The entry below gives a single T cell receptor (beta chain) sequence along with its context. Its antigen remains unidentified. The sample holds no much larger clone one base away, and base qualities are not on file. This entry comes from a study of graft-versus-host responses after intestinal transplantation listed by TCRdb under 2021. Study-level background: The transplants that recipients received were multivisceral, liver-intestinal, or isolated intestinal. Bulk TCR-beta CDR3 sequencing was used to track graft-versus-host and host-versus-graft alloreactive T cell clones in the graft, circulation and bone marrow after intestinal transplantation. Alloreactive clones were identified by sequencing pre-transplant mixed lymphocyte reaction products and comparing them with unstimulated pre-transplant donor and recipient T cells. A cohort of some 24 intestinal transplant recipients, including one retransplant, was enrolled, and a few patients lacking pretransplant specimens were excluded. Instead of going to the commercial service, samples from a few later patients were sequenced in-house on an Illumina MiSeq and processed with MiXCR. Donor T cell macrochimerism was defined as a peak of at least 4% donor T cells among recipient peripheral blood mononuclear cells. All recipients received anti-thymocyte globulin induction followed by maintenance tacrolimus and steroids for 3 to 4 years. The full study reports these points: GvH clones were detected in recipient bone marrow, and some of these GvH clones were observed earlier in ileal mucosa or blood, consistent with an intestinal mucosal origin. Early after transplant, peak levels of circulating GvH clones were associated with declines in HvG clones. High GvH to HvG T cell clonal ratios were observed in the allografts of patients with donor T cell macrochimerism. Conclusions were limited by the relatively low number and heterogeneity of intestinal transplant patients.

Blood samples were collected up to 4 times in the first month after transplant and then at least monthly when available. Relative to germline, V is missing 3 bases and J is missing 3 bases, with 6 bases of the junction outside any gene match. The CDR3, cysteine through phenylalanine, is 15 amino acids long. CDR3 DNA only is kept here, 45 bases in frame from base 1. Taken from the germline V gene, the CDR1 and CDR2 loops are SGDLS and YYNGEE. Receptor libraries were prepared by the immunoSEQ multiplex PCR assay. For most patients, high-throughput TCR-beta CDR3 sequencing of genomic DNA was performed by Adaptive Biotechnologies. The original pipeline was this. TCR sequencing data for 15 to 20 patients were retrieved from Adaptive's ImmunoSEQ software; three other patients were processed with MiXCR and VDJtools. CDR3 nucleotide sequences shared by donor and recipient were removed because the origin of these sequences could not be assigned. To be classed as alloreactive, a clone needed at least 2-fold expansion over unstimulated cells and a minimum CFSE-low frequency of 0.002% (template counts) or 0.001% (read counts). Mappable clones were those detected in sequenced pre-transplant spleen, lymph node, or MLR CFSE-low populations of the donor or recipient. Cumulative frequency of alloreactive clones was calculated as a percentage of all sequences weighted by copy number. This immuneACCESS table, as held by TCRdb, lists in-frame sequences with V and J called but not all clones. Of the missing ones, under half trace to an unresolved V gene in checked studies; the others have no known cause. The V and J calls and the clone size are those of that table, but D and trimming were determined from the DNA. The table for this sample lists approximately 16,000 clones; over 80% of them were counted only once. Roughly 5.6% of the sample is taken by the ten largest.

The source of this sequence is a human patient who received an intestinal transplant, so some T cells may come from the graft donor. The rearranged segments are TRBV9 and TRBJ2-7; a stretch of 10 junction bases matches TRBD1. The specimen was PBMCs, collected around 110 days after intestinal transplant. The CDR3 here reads CASSAQGTGDYEQYF. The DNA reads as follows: TGTGCCAGCAGCGCACAAGGGACAGGGGACTACGAGCAGTACTTC.